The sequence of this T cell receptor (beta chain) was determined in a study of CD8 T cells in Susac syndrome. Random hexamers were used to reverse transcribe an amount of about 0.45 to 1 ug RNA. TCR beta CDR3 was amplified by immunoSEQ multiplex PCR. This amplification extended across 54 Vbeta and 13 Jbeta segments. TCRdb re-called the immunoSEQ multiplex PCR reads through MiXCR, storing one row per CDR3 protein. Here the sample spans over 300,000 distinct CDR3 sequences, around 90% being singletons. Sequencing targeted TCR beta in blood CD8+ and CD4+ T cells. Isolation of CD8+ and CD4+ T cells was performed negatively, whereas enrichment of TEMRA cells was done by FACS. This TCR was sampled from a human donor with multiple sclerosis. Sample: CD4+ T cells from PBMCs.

CDR3 in DNA: TGTGCCAGCAGCGTAACCCTAGCGGGAGGGTCGCGGAATGAGCAGTTCTTC. It is translated as CASSVTLAGGSRNEQFF. The chain couples TRBV9 to TRBJ2-1; 12 nucleotides match TRBD2. This CDR3 comprises 17 residues. The V segment lost 1 base and the J segment 7 bases; nucleotides outside the gene matches: 9. Germline loops: CDR1 SGDLS, CDR2 YYNGEE.